This T cell receptor beta chain is from a study of OX40 agonist ivuxolimab in advanced cancers. General notes on the study: Ivuxolimab, which targeted the costimulatory receptor OX40 (CD134), was an agonistic, fully human IgG2 monoclonal antibody. The paper covers the monotherapy dose-escalation part of the phase I ivuxolimab trial, which included N of about 51 patients. In the dose-escalation cohort, around four fifths of patients were male, and the mean age was around 65 years with a range of roughly 20 to 85. Intravenous ivuxolimab was administered to patients every 2 weeks at six dose levels: 0.01, 0.1, 0.3, 1.5, 3 and 10 mg/kg. Partial responses occurred in three dose-escalation patients: two with cutaneous melanoma and one with hepatocellular carcinoma. Prior anti-PD-1, anti-PD-L1 or anti-CTLA-4 therapy was permitted, and checkpoint inhibitors had been received by about two fifths of dose-escalation patients. Among the 52 dose-escalation patients, about 19 had hepatocellular carcinoma, approximately 15 melanoma, 9 renal cell carcinoma and 9 head and neck cancer. The point of sequencing TCRbeta in the periphery was to test whether ivuxolimab changed TCR sequence diversity and drove clonal T-cell expansion. The research as a whole found: Antigen specificity was not determined for the clonally expanded peripheral T cells. Clonal expansion of both CD4+ and CD8+ blood T cells was observed from baseline to week 6 at doses 0.1 to 3.0 mg/kg. After ivuxolimab, expanded clones were on average more numerous among CD8+ T cells than among CD4+ T cells. Low levels of normalized T-cell clonal expansion were also seen in some patients who did not respond. In the 0.1-3.0 mg/kg groups, partial responders were among the patients with the lowest normalized peripheral clonal expansion, particularly in CD8+ T cells.

The germline V and J ends show losses of 2 bases and 3 bases respectively, and no gene match explains 10 bases of the junction. CDR1 and CDR2 are drawn from the germline V gene (reference sequence): GTSNPN, SVGIG. Its CDR3 holds 15 amino acids, cysteine through phenylalanine. The entry retains the CDR3 DNA only, 45 bases that are in frame from base 1. Genomic DNA was isolated from the sorted cells so that the TCRbeta CDR3 region could be sequenced. TCRbeta CDR3 regions were sequenced using the immunoSEQ Assay. The table comes from immuneACCESS by way of TCRdb, which keeps in-frame sequences with V and J called. Part of the clones is missing from these tables; in studies checked, under half for an unresolved V gene and the rest for unknown reasons. The sample table records 85,000 to 100,000 clones; about 91% of these occur just once. 0.25% to 0.35% of the sample is in the top ten clones. Patients with a history of autoimmune disease or receiving systemic immunosuppression were excluded from the trial. Peripheral blood for TCR sequencing was collected from all dose cohorts at baseline, on cycle 4 day 1, and on cycle 7 day 1. The samples were drawn from a first-in-human, open-label, multicenter phase I dose-escalation trial of ivuxolimab. The trial enrolled adults with locally advanced or metastatic head and neck squamous cell, hepatocellular, melanoma or renal cell carcinoma. Before TCR sequencing, CD4+ T cells and CD8+ T cells were sorted from peripheral blood as separate populations.

As concerns this clone: Its target antigen remains unknown. The record has no base qualities; no much larger clone is one base away.

This TCR was sampled from an adult with an advanced solid tumor such as melanoma, head and neck, liver or kidney cancer. In this chain, TRBV30 is recombined with TRBJ2-7; 7 nucleotides in the junction match TRBD2. The input for sequencing was CD4+ or CD8+ T cells sorted from blood, taken in a trial of the OX40 agonist ivuxolimab. The DNA sequence follows: TGTGCCTGGAGTCCTCCCGGGAGGCCCTACTACGAGCAGTACTTC. Translation gives CAWSPPGRPYYEQYF.